The 19 T cell receptor beta chains given below trace back to one sample, sequenced in a study of T cells in narcolepsy. The data were produced by immunoSEQ multiplex PCR, yet TCRdb's version contains in-frame clones alone and is incomplete. The table has about 41,000 clones, approximately 90% seen once; the top ten hold approximately 1.2%. The sequencing sample was made of CD45RA- memory CD4+ T cells from PBMCs. The receptors derive from a human donor with narcolepsy.

This clone was seen a handful of times. This chain joins TRBV4-3 and TRBJ1-1; perhaps TRBD1 as D (6 bases). CDR1 is LGHNA, CDR2 YSLEER, per germline. Trimming left V 0 bases short and J 5 bases short, with 22 bases between. The CDR3 is 18 residues long. The CDR3 is CASSQDAPPRAGTTEAFF. CDR3 sequence (DNA): TGCGCCAGCAGCCAAGATGCTCCTCCCCGGGCAGGGACAACTGAAGCTTTCTTT.

V is TRBV10-3 and J is TRBJ1-5; TRBD1 might be the D (5 bases). V dropped 8 bases and J dropped 2 bases, with 13 bases sitting between them. This CDR3 comprises 14 residues. Germline CDR1 is ENHRY and CDR2 is SYGVKD. CDR3 sequence: CAIGRRDGNQPQHF. The DNA of the CDR3 is TGTGCCATCGGCCGGCGGGACGGCAATCAGCCCCAGCATTTT.

This chain joins TRBV5-1 and TRBJ2-2; 8 bases fit TRBD2. Germline trimming cut 0 bases from V and 6 bases from J; bases unmatched to any gene: 4. The CDR3 contains 15 residues. The V gene's germline CDR1 is SGHRS and CDR2 YFSETQ. The CDR3 bases are TGCGCCAGCAGCTTGGTGGCGGGAGGCCCCGGGGAGCTGTTTTTT. Protein product: CASSLVAGGPGELFF.

The chain employs TRBV7-9 and TRBJ1-1, with unresolved D. This CDR3 has 16 amino acids. Germline-derived CDR1 and CDR2 are SEHNR and FQNEAQ (reference sequence). V lost 2 bases, J lost 0 bases, and 13 bases lay in between. CDR3 sequence (DNA): TGTGCCAGCAGCTTATCCTGGGGAATAATGAACACTGAAGCTTTCTTT. This codes for CASSLSWGIMNTEAFF. Complete variable domain (other parts from reference TRBV7-9 and TRBJ1-1): DTGVSQNPRHKITKRGQNVTFRCDPISEHNRLYWYRQTLGQGPEFLTYFQNEAQLEKSRLLSDRFSAERPKGSFSTLEIQRTEQGDSAMYLCASSLSWGIMNTEAFFGQGTRLTVV.

This clone appeared a single time. This chain connects TRBV5-4 to TRBJ2-1; no definite D call. Germline V gene data show CDR1 as SGHNT and CDR2 as YYREEE (reference sequence). Trimming pared 1 base from V and 6 bases from J, leaving 17 bases between. CDR3 size: 16 residues. CDR3 loop: CASSLRPARPSNEQFF. For the CDR3, the DNA is TGTGCCAGCAGCTTGAGGCCGGCTCGACCCAGCAATGAGCAGTTCTTC.

V is TRBV14 and J is TRBJ1-2; 7 nucleotides agree with TRBD1. CDR1 is SGHDN and CDR2 is FVKESK in the germline V gene. Unmatched junction bases numbered 11, after V lost 3 bases and J lost 4 bases. The CDR3 runs 16 residues. The CDR3 loop is CASSQRGGSQGYGYTF. As DNA, the CDR3 is TGTGCCAGCAGCCAGAGAGGGGGCTCTCAGGGCTATGGCTACACCTTC. Filled out from reference TRBV14 and TRBJ1-2, the complete variable domain reads EAGVTQFPSHSVIEKGQTVTLRCDPISGHDNLYWYRRVMGKEIKFLLHFVKESKQDESGMPNNRFLAERTGGTYSTLKVQPAELEDSGVYFCASSQRGGSQGYGYTFGSGTRLTVV.

The CDR3 is CAMGTGSYEQYF. CDR3 nucleotides: TGTGCCATGGGAACAGGATCCTACGAGCAGTACTTC. This rearrangement joins TRBV10-3 to TRBJ2-7, with D tentatively TRBD1 (5 bases). In germline, CDR1 is ENHRY, CDR2 SYGVKD. Trimming took off 9 bases at V and 1 base at J, with 10 bases between the two ends. The CDR3 runs to 12 residues.

The chain is built from TRBV7-9 and TRBJ2-3; D is unresolved. CDR3 size: 14 residues. Between the trimmed V and J ends, which lost 1 base and 5 bases, there was a span of 10 bases. The germline V gene encodes CDR1 SEHNR and CDR2 FQNEAQ (reference sequence). Here the CDR3 reads CASSLVQARDTQYF. DNA of the CDR3: TGTGCCAGCAGCTTAGTCCAGGCTCGAGATACGCAGTATTTT.

This sequence joins TRBV6-5 and TRBJ2-7; TRBD1 matches at 7 bases. Losses at the gene ends were 6 bases for V and 4 bases for J; bases not matched to a gene: 9. The CDR3 spans 14 residues. Germline V CDR1 and CDR2: MNHEY, SVGAGI. As DNA, the CDR3 is TGTGCCAGCAGAGACAGGGACCCCCCTTACGAGCAGTACTTC. It is translated as CASRDRDPPYEQYF.

The chain couples TRBV2 to TRBJ1-2, with D perhaps matching TRBD1 (5 bases). The CDR3 totals 15 residues. Trimming left V 0 bases short and J 8 bases short, with 16 bases between. Germline V lookup: CDR1 SNHLY, CDR2 FYNNEI. CDR3 region: CASSEAQGGNMGYTF. In nucleotides, the CDR3 is TGTGCCAGCAGTGAAGCCCAGGGAGGAAATATGGGCTACACCTTC.

This rearrangement joins TRBV7-2 to TRBJ1-1; a possible D gene is TRBD1 (6 bases). The CDR3 has 14 amino acids. Trimming removed 6 bases at V and 7 bases at J, with 18 bases between. Looked up from germline, CDR1 is SGHTA and CDR2 is FQGNSA. The CDR3 coding sequence is TGTGCCAGCAGTTCACAGGGACTTGGAGTTGAAGCTTTCTTT. Protein: CASSSQGLGVEAFF.

The genes are TRBV18 and TRBJ1-2; D not certain. The germline V gene has CDR1 KGHSH and CDR2 LQKENI. This CDR3 has 15 amino acids. The V gene lost 3 bases and the J gene lost 3 bases, with 14 bases spanning the gap. The CDR3 loop is CASSPMEARDYGYTF. CDR3 in DNA: TGTGCCAGCTCACCCATGGAAGCACGGGACTATGGCTACACCTTC. The full variable domain, with the rest looked up from reference TRBV18 and TRBJ1-2, is NAGVMQNPRHLVRRRGQEARLRCSPMKGHSHVYWYRQLPEEGLKFMVYLQKENIIDESGMPKERFSAEFPKEGPSILRIQQVVRGDSAAYFCASSPMEARDYGYTFGSGTRLTVV.

The rearrangement joins TRBV6-5 to TRBJ1-2, with 7 bases matching TRBD1. This CDR3 comprises 15 residues. The germline V gene encodes CDR1 MNHEY and CDR2 SVGAGI. V was clipped by 0 bases and J by 8 bases; unmatched bases: 9. CDR3 coding DNA: TGTGCCAGCAGTTACTCGAAGGGACAGCCCGGGGGCTACACCTTC. It codes for CASSYSKGQPGGYTF.

This clone came up once. V usage is TRBV27 and J usage is TRBJ2-2; D remains unclear. The CDR3 length is 9 residues. The germline CDR1 and CDR2 sequences are MNHEY and SMNVEV (reference sequence). V lost 7 bases and J lost 6, with 0 bases in between. This CDR3 is CASTGELFF. In DNA form, the CDR3 reads TGTGCCAGCACCGGGGAGCTGTTTTTT.

The chain is built from TRBV6-6 and TRBJ1-5; no firm D call. Germline V gives CDR1 MNHNY, CDR2 SVGAGI (reference sequence). This CDR3 spans 11 amino acids. V dropped 6 bases and J dropped 8 bases, with 8 bases sitting between them. CDR3 bases: TGTGCCAGCAGCCAAGAGAAGCCCCAGCATTTT. Its translation is CASSQEKPQHF.

The chain joins TRBV19 to TRBJ2-4; weak D call: TRBD2 (7 bases). V was shortened by 7 bases and J by 6 bases, with 19 bases between the two germline ends. Germline V CDR1 and CDR2: LNHDA, SQIVND (reference sequence). This CDR3 is 15 amino acids long. The CDR3 here is CASTAGAGSVNIQYF. The DNA of the CDR3 is TGTGCCAGTACGGCGGGGGCGGGGAGTGTAAACATTCAGTACTTC.

This sequence joins TRBV19 and TRBJ2-3; 11 nucleotides line up with TRBD2. The CDR3 is made up of 16 amino acids. In germline, CDR1 is LNHDA, CDR2 SQIVND (reference sequence). Losses at the gene ends were 4 bases for V and 6 bases for J; bases not matched to a gene: 9. DNA for the CDR3: TGTGCCAGTAGTAGGGCGACTAGCGGGATAGGGGATACGCAGTATTTT. It yields the protein CASSRATSGIGDTQYF. The full variable domain, rest sourced from reference TRBV19 and TRBJ2-3, is DGGITQSPKYLFRKEGQNVTLSCEQNLNHDAMYWYRQDPGQGLRLIYYSQIVNDFQKGDIAEGYSVSREKKESFPLTVTSAQKNPTAFYLCASSRATSGIGDTQYFGPGTRLTVL.

The chain carries TRBV6-5 and TRBJ1-2, with D perhaps matching TRBD1 (5 bases). The CDR3 spans 12 residues. CDR1 MNHEY and CDR2 SVGAGI come from the germline V gene. The V and J ends lost 6 bases and 10 bases respectively, with 15 bases between them. CDR3 sequence: CASSPFGGFYTF. Here the CDR3 DNA reads TGTGCCAGCAGCCCCTTCGGGGGGTTCTACACCTTC.

The chain recombines TRBV19 with TRBJ2-7; the match to TRBD1 covers 9 bases. The CDR3 runs 15 residues. Germline CDR1 and CDR2: LNHDA and SQIVND (reference sequence). V was pared by 3 bases and J by 0 bases, with 3 bases of the junction left unmatched. The CDR3 DNA sequence: TGTGCCAGTAGTATGATGGGACAGGGCTCCTACGAGCAGTACTTC. Residues: CASSMMGQGSYEQYF.